One sample yielded the 28 T cell receptor beta chains listed below, sequenced in a study of technical replicates of blood from several donors. The method was immunoSEQ multiplex PCR; TCRdb's version includes in-frame clones alone and lacks a portion of them. The table has 95,000 to 100,000 clones, around 96% seen once. Sequenced input: T cells isolated from PBMCs. All receptors come from a human donor in good health.

This chain joins TRBV28 and TRBJ2-1, with D perhaps matching TRBD1 (6 bases). From germline, CDR1 is MDHEN and CDR2 SYDVKM. The CDR3 covers 15 residues. V was cut by 6 bases and J by 2 bases, with 14 bases left in between. In DNA, the CDR3 is TGTGCCAGCAGGAGACAGGCCGGAGCCTACAATGAGCAGTTCTTC. It specifies CASRRQAGAYNEQFF.

This rearrangement joins TRBV4-1 to TRBJ2-2, with 7 bases that match TRBD1. This CDR3 contains 15 residues. The V and J ends lost 3 bases and 5 bases, in that order; junction bases with no gene match: 6. Germline lookup yields CDR1 MGHRA and CDR2 YSYEKL. The CDR3 region is CASSQYPTGTGELFF. CDR3 nucleotides: TGCGCCAGCAGCCAGTATCCGACAGGGACCGGGGAGCTGTTTTTT.

The V gene is TRBV5-4, the J gene TRBJ1-1; D may be TRBD1 (6 bases). The CDR3 loop spans 15 amino acids. V dropped 1 base and J dropped 1 base, with 11 bases sitting between them. The germline V gene encodes CDR1 SGHNT and CDR2 YYREEE (reference sequence). CDR3 DNA: TGTGCCAGCAGCTTGAACCCGACAGGGAACACTGAAGCTTTCTTT. It specifies CASSLNPTGNTEAFF.

The J gene is TRBJ2-5, the V gene TRBV7-8; D not certain. With 0 bases removed from V and 2 bases from J, the gap between germline ends came to 10 bases. The CDR3 is 15 amino acids. Germline assignment: CDR1 SGHVS and CDR2 FQNEAQ. The CDR3 nucleotides read TGTGCCAGCAGCTTAGCGCCCGGTAAACAAGAGACCCAGTACTTC. Translated: CASSLAPGKQETQYF.

The chain combines TRBV2 with TRBJ2-5, with 7 bases fitting TRBD1. V lost 6 bases and J lost 4; bases outside the gene matches: 2. Germline CDR1 is SNHLY and CDR2 is FYNNEI. The CDR3 loop spans 12 amino acids. The CDR3 DNA is TGTGCCAGCAGCAGGACAGGAGAGACCCAGTACTTC. Translated: CASSRTGETQYF.

This chain uses TRBV7-9 with TRBJ1-2, with D tentatively TRBD1 (6 bases). V was clipped by 10 bases and J by 0 bases, with 12 bases between them. CDR3 length: 13 residues. In germline, CDR1 is SEHNR, CDR2 FQNEAQ (reference sequence). CDR3 in DNA: TGTGCCACCCGGGGGGCCCCTAACTATGGCTACACCTTC. Amino acid sequence: CATRGAPNYGYTF. The variable domain in full, completed from reference TRBV7-9 and TRBJ1-2, reads DTGVSQNPRHKITKRGQNVTFRCDPISEHNRLYWYRQTLGQGPEFLTYFQNEAQLEKSRLLSDRFSAERPKGSFSTLEIQRTEQGDSAMYLCATRGAPNYGYTFGSGTRLTVV.

The chain employs TRBV2 and TRBJ2-5; TRBD1 matches 8 bases. The ends lost 6 bases at V and 4 bases at J; junction bases unmatched: 1. CDR3 length: 12 amino acids. From germline, CDR1 is SNHLY and CDR2 FYNNEI. The CDR3 DNA reads TGTGCCAGCAGCACAGGGGGAGAGACCCAGTACTTC. It translates to CASSTGGETQYF.

V is TRBV6-4 and J is TRBJ2-3, with TRBD2 matching 8 bases. The ends lost 6 bases at V and 5 bases at J; junction bases unmatched: 7. The length of the CDR3 is 14 residues. Germline V CDR1 and CDR2: MRHNA, SNTAGT. The CDR3 here is CASRPGGPGDTQYF. CDR3 sequence (DNA): TGTGCCAGCAGGCCGGGGGGGCCGGGAGATACGCAGTATTTT.

This chain links TRBV10-3 with TRBJ1-1; D perhaps matches TRBD1 (6 bases). V dropped 10 bases and J dropped 6 bases, with 24 bases sitting between them. The germline gives CDR1 ENHRY, CDR2 SYGVKD. The CDR3 totals 15 residues. The CDR3 DNA sequence: TGTGCCACCAGAACAGGGAACCCTTCAACGGCTGAAGCTTTCTTT. Encoded protein: CATRTGNPSTAEAFF.

The CDR3 sequence is CASSLNQGQPQHF. The CDR3 DNA reads TGTGCCAGCAGCTTGAACCAGGGCCAGCCCCAGCATTTT. The gene calls are TRBV7-9 and TRBJ1-5, with D possibly matching TRBD1 (5 bases). Trimming took 3 bases from V and 7 from J, leaving 10 bases between them. The CDR3 covers 13 residues. The V gene's germline CDR1 is SEHNR and CDR2 FQNEAQ (reference sequence).

This clone appeared a single time. The chain joins TRBV6-1 to TRBJ1-1, with D tentatively TRBD1 (6 bases). There are 13 residues in the CDR3. The germline V and J ends were trimmed by 7 bases and 10 bases, with 19 bases remaining between them. Germline-derived CDR1 and CDR2 are MNHNS and SASEGT. The CDR3, as DNA: TGTGCCAGCACCCCCGGACAGACGTTAGGAGCTTTCTTT. It codes for CASTPGQTLGAFF.

V usage is TRBV11-2 and J usage is TRBJ1-1; TRBD1 matches at 8 bases. Germline V CDR1 and CDR2: SGHAT, FQNNGV. The CDR3 covers 18 residues. V lost 3 bases, J lost 5 bases, and 17 bases stayed unmatched. The CDR3 loop reads CASSFSPWDQGAETEAFF. The CDR3 DNA is TGTGCCAGCAGCTTTTCACCGTGGGATCAGGGGGCTGAGACTGAAGCTTTCTTT.

The CDR3 nucleotides are TGTGCCAGCAGTGAAATGTCAGGGGGCAACTATGGCTACACCTTC. Its translation is CASSEMSGGNYGYTF. This chain links TRBV6-1 with TRBJ1-2, with TRBD1 identical over 8 bases. CDR3 size: 15 residues. Germline loops: CDR1 MNHNS, CDR2 SASEGT. Trimming at V came to 2 bases and at J to 2 bases, leaving 4 bases not matched to a gene.

This sequence joins TRBV5-4 and TRBJ2-5; D possibly corresponds to TRBD1 (6 bases). CDR3 length: 13 residues. Trimming removed 5 bases from V and 2 bases from J, with 10 bases in between. Germline lookup yields CDR1 SGHNT and CDR2 YYREEE (reference sequence). The CDR3 spells CASRGQQQETQYF. CDR3 coding DNA: TGTGCCAGCAGGGGACAACAACAAGAGACCCAGTACTTC. The variable domain in full, completed from reference TRBV5-4 and TRBJ2-5, reads ETGVTQSPTHLIKTRGQQVTLRCSSQSGHNTVSWYQQALGQGPQFIFQYYREEENGRGNFPPRFSGLQFPNYSSELNVNALELDDSALYLCASRGQQQETQYFGPGTRLLVL.

This chain links TRBV28 with TRBJ2-2; D is unclear. CDR1 is MDHEN and CDR2 is SYDVKM in the germline V gene. The V gene lost 4 bases and the J gene lost 1 base, with 13 bases spanning the gap. The CDR3 has 16 residues. The CDR3 bases are TGTGCCAGCAGTTCCACTTCTACGGGGAACACCGGGGAGCTGTTTTTT. Translated: CASSSTSTGNTGELFF.

The chain carries TRBV15 and TRBJ2-7; TRBD1 aligns across 9 bases. The CDR3 length is 16 residues. Germline CDR1 LNHNV, CDR2 YYDKDF (reference sequence). J lost 5 bases, V lost 0 bases, and 8 bases had no gene match. Written as DNA, the CDR3 is TGTGCCACCAGCAGAGAGGGGGGGACAGGGAAAGACGAGCAGTACTTC. As protein: CATSREGGTGKDEQYF.

The J gene is TRBJ1-3, the V gene TRBV4-1; TRBD1 agrees at 7 bases. Germline V CDR1 and CDR2: MGHRA, YSYEKL. The length of the CDR3 is 16 residues. V lost 1 base and J lost 5; bases outside the gene matches: 8. This CDR3 reads CASSQGVARGRNTIYF. The CDR3 nucleotides read TGCGCCAGCAGCCAAGGGGTTGCAAGGGGGCGAAACACCATATATTTT.

The chain uses TRBV15 and TRBJ1-2; perhaps TRBD1 as D (5 bases). Germline V gene lookup returns CDR1 LNHNV and CDR2 YYDKDF (reference sequence). The CDR3 contains 18 residues. V dropped 4 bases and J dropped 3 bases, with 24 bases sitting between them. CDR3 sequence reads: CATSTEQLTVHPDYGYTF. CDR3 bases: TGTGCCACCAGCACCGAACAACTGACAGTCCACCCGGACTATGGCTACACCTTC. Complete variable domain (other parts from reference TRBV15 and TRBJ1-2): DAMVIQNPRYQVTQFGKPVTLSCSQTLNHNVMYWYQQKSSQAPKLLFHYYDKDFNNEADTPDNFQSRRPNTSFCFLDIRSPGLGDTAMYLCATSTEQLTVHPDYGYTFGSGTRLTVV.

This clone appeared a single time. This chain connects TRBV2 to TRBJ1-2, with D maybe TRBD1 (6 bases). In germline, CDR1 is SNHLY, CDR2 FYNNEI. This CDR3 has 12 amino acids. V shed 4 bases and J shed 7 bases, with 10 bases lying between them. The CDR3 bases are TGTGCCAGCAGTGTGACAGGTCGTGGCTACACCTTC. This encodes CASSVTGRGYTF.

This clone was recorded once. V usage is TRBV19 and J usage is TRBJ2-1; 7 bases agree with TRBD1. V lost 1 base and J lost 0; bases outside the gene matches: 0. Germline CDR1 reads LNHDA; CDR2 reads SQIVND (reference sequence). The CDR3 contains 15 residues. The DNA of the CDR3 is TGTGCCAGTAGTATAGGGGACAGCTCCTACAATGAGCAGTTCTTC. Translated: CASSIGDSSYNEQFF.

The CDR3 coding sequence is TGTGCCAGTAGTATTAGGGTAGCGGGGGGCCTCAACAATGAGCAGTTCTTC. It yields the protein CASSIRVAGGLNNEQFF. The chain links TRBV19 to TRBJ2-1, with 10 bases lining up with TRBD2. This CDR3 has 17 amino acids. Germline lookup yields CDR1 LNHDA and CDR2 SQIVND (reference sequence). V was clipped by 3 bases and J by 5 bases; unmatched bases: 10.

This clone was picked up one time. J is TRBJ2-3 and V is TRBV6-4, with 8 bases fitting TRBD2. The CDR3 runs 16 residues. V lost 2 bases, J lost 1 base, and 5 bases stayed unmatched. From germline, CDR1 is MRHNA and CDR2 SNTAGT. The chain's CDR3 is CASSDKSGGGTDTQYF. CDR3 coding DNA: TGTGCCAGCAGTGACAAATCGGGAGGGGGCACAGATACGCAGTATTTT.

This clone was counted a single time. V and J are TRBV19 and TRBJ2-6; 9 nucleotides align to TRBD1. CDR3 length equals 16 residues. The germline V gene encodes CDR1 LNHDA and CDR2 SQIVND (reference sequence). Trimming cost V 10 bases and J 3 bases; bases outside gene matches: 10. The CDR3 here is CATSSQGASGANVLTF. CDR3 DNA: TGTGCCACCTCATCACAGGGGGCAAGTGGGGCCAACGTCCTGACTTTC.

This chain joins TRBV5-1 and TRBJ1-1, with 8 positions matching TRBD1. V trimming: 4 bases; J trimming: 4 bases; junction bases outside the gene matches: 12. There are 16 residues in the CDR3. In germline, CDR1 is SGHRS, CDR2 YFSETQ. The CDR3 nucleotides read TGCGCCAGCAGCCAGCGACAGGGGATAGCGGTCACTGAAGCTTTCTTT. This codes for CASSQRQGIAVTEAFF.

The V gene is TRBV4-1, the J gene TRBJ2-7; D uncertain. CDR3 length equals 17 residues. CDR1 MGHRA and CDR2 YSYEKL come from the germline V gene. V lost 0 bases, J lost 1 base, and 16 bases lay in between. The CDR3 bases are TGCGCCAGCAGCCAAGATTATCGTAAGGAGAGGTCCTACGAGCAGTACTTC. Residues: CASSQDYRKERSYEQYF.

This chain joins TRBV10-3 and TRBJ2-3; 8 nucleotides agree with TRBD2. V lost 6 bases and J lost 6; bases outside the gene matches: 8. The length of the CDR3 is 14 residues. Germline lookup yields CDR1 ENHRY and CDR2 SYGVKD. CDR3 amino acids: CAISEAGVRDTQYF. The CDR3 coding sequence is TGTGCCATCAGCGAAGCGGGAGTTCGTGATACGCAGTATTTT.

This chain connects TRBV4-1 to TRBJ2-7; D is perhaps TRBD1 (5 bases). This CDR3 has 16 residues. The V gene lost 0 bases and the J gene lost 2 bases, with 14 bases spanning the gap. CDR1 MGHRA and CDR2 YSYEKL come from the germline V gene. The CDR3 nucleotides read TGCGCCAGCAGCCAAGATCCTCCGGACAATCCCTACGAGCAGTACTTC. Its translation is CASSQDPPDNPYEQYF.

The rearrangement uses TRBV29-1 and TRBJ2-1, with D hard to call. From germline, CDR1 is SQVTM and CDR2 ANQGSEA. The CDR3 has 12 residues. Trimming stripped 6 bases from V and 5 bases from J, with 11 bases between. CDR3 sequence reads: CSVPRADNEQFF. CDR3 nucleotide sequence: TGCAGCGTCCCCCGCGCGGACAATGAGCAGTTCTTC.